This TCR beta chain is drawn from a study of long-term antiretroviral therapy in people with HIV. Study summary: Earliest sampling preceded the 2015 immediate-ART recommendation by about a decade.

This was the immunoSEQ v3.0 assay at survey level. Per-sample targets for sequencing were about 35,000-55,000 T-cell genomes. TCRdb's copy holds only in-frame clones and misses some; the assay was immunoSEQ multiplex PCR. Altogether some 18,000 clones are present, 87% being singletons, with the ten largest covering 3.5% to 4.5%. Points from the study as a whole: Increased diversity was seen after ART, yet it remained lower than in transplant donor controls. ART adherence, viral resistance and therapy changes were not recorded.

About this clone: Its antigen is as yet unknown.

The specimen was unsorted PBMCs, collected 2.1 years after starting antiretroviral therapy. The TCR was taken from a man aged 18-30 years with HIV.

DNA for the CDR3: TGTGCCAGCAGCGTTGCAGACTATGGCTACACCTTC. The encoded protein is CASSVADYGYTF. V is TRBV9 and J is TRBJ1-2; D gene uncertain. Germline V gene lookup returns CDR1 SGDLS and CDR2 YYNGEE. The V and J ends lost 2 bases and 3 bases respectively, with 5 bases between them. This CDR3 has 12 residues. The full variable domain, completed using reference TRBV9 and TRBJ1-2, is DSGVTQTPKHLITATGQRVTLRCSPRSGDLSVYWYQQSLDQGLQFLIQYYNGEERAKGNILERFSAQQFPDLHSELNLSSLELGDSALYFCASSVADYGYTFGSGTRLTVV.